A selection of T cell receptor beta chains follows, all from one sample in a study of graft-versus-host responses after intestinal transplantation. The antigens for these receptors are not known. The repertoire was sequenced with immunoSEQ multiplex PCR; TCRdb's copy has only in-frame clones and lacks some. Among 99,000 or so clones listed, just under 95% were seen once. The sample was unstimulated CD8+ T cells sorted from spleen or lymph node cells, taken before transplant. These receptors all come from a human donor who was the organ donor for an intestinal transplant. Each CDR3 is given with its conserved first and last residue. A D gene is named only where the DNA matches it firmly. Expanded clones are given a class, and other clones once, few, many or no size at all.

j_gene: TRBJ1-1; d_gene: -; abundance: -; v_gene: TRBV4-1; CDR3nt: TGCGCCAGCAGCGCGGGGTCGAACACTGAAGCTTTCTTT; CDR3aa: CASSAGSNTEAFF
j_gene: TRBJ1-1; d_gene: -; abundance: -; v_gene: TRBV7-8; CDR3nt: TGTGCCAGCTCGGTAAACACTGAAGCTTTCTTT; CDR3aa: CASSVNTEAFF
j_gene: TRBJ1-1; d_gene: -; abundance: -; v_gene: TRBV29-1; CDR3nt: TGCAGCGTTTTGGGAGGGGGTCGTGAAGCTTTCTTT; CDR3aa: CSVLGGGREAFF
j_gene: TRBJ1-2; d_gene: -; abundance: once; v_gene: TRBV7-9; CDR3nt: TGTGCCAGCAGCTTAGTTGGGGGGGCCCATGGCTACACCTTC; CDR3aa: CASSLVGGAHGYTF
j_gene: TRBJ1-2; d_gene: -; abundance: -; v_gene: TRBV4-3; CDR3nt: TGCGCCAGCAGCCAAGTCTGGACAGATTTTAACTATGGCTACACCTTC; CDR3aa: CASSQVWTDFNYGYTF
j_gene: TRBJ2-5; d_gene: -; abundance: once; v_gene: TRBV7-2; CDR3nt: TGTGCCAGCAGCTTTATTACAGGGCCCAAAGAGACCCAGTACTTC; CDR3aa: CASSFITGPKETQYF
j_gene: TRBJ1-3; d_gene: -; abundance: -; v_gene: TRBV14; CDR3nt: TGTGCCAGCAGCCAGCTACTTGGGCCCGGAAACACCATATATTTT; CDR3aa: CASSQLLGPGNTIYF
j_gene: TRBJ2-1; d_gene: TRBD2; abundance: -; v_gene: TRBV28; CDR3nt: TGTGCCAGCAGTTCAGGACTAGCGGGTGTCTCCTACAATGAGCAGTTCTTC; CDR3aa: CASSSGLAGVSYNEQFF
j_gene: TRBJ1-2; d_gene: -; abundance: -; v_gene: TRBV29-1; CDR3nt: TGCAGCGTTGGAGGTAGTGACACCTTC; CDR3aa: CSVGGSDTF
j_gene: TRBJ2-3; d_gene: TRBD2; abundance: -; v_gene: TRBV5-6; CDR3nt: TGTGCCAGCAGCTTCAGCGGGGGGTTCCGCACAGATACGCAGTATTTT; CDR3aa: CASSFSGGFRTDTQYF
j_gene: TRBJ2-1; d_gene: TRBD2; abundance: -; v_gene: TRBV7-9; CDR3nt: TGTGCCAGCAGCTTGTACGGACGGGCTAGCGGGGTCGATGAGCAGTTCTTC; CDR3aa: CASSLYGRASGVDEQFF
j_gene: TRBJ2-7; d_gene: -; abundance: once; v_gene: TRBV6-5; CDR3nt: TGTGCCAGCAGTTACGTCGGGGGAGGCGAGCAGTACTTC; CDR3aa: CASSYVGGGEQYF
j_gene: TRBJ2-3; d_gene: -; abundance: -; v_gene: TRBV4-1; CDR3nt: TGCGCCAGCAGCGCCCGACTCGAATCCACAGATACGCAGTATTTT; CDR3aa: CASSARLESTDTQYF
j_gene: TRBJ2-5; d_gene: -; abundance: -; v_gene: TRBV4-1; CDR3nt: TGCGCCAGCAGCTCTAGGTTACAAGAGACCCAGTACTTC; CDR3aa: CASSSRLQETQYF
j_gene: TRBJ2-3; d_gene: TRBD2; abundance: -; v_gene: TRBV27; CDR3nt: TGTGCCAGCAGTTTATGGGGGGGACTAGCGGGAGGGCCCAGCACAGATACGCAGTATTTT; CDR3aa: CASSLWGGLAGGPSTDTQYF
j_gene: TRBJ2-4; d_gene: TRBD2; abundance: once; v_gene: TRBV28; CDR3nt: TGTGCCAGCAGTCCCCAGCGGGAGGGGACCAAAAACATTCAGTACTTC; CDR3aa: CASSPQREGTKNIQYF
j_gene: TRBJ1-5; d_gene: TRBD1; abundance: -; v_gene: TRBV6-1; CDR3nt: TGTGCCAGCAGTGAAAGGAGGGGGCAGACATTCGGGCAGCCCCAGCATTTT; CDR3aa: CASSERRGQTFGQPQHF
j_gene: TRBJ2-5; d_gene: TRBD2; abundance: -; v_gene: TRBV2; CDR3nt: TGTGCCAGCAGTGCCGGTCTAGCGGGGGGGGATGAGACCCAGTACTTC; CDR3aa: CASSAGLAGGDETQYF
j_gene: TRBJ2-7; d_gene: -; abundance: -; v_gene: TRBV5-1; CDR3nt: TGCGCCAGCAGCTTGTTCCGGTTCTCCTACGAGCAGTACTTC; CDR3aa: CASSLFRFSYEQYF
j_gene: TRBJ1-3; d_gene: -; abundance: -; v_gene: TRBV15; CDR3nt: TGTGCCACCAGCAGAGATTTAGCAAGGGGTAACACCATATATTTT; CDR3aa: CATSRDLARGNTIYF
j_gene: TRBJ2-7; d_gene: -; abundance: once; v_gene: TRBV6-1; CDR3nt: TGTGCCAGCAGTGGGACTTTAGCTCGGGACTACGAGCAGTACTTC; CDR3aa: CASSGTLARDYEQYF
j_gene: TRBJ2-1; d_gene: TRBD2; abundance: -; v_gene: TRBV11-2; CDR3nt: TGTGCCAGCAGCTTAGATTGGGGGGGTCCCAATGAGCAGTTCTTC; CDR3aa: CASSLDWGGPNEQFF
j_gene: TRBJ2-2; d_gene: -; abundance: -; v_gene: TRBV5-1; CDR3nt: TGCGCCAGCACCTCCTGGGGGGAATCCTCCGGGGAGCTGTTTTTT; CDR3aa: CASTSWGESSGELFF
j_gene: TRBJ2-5; d_gene: TRBD1; abundance: -; v_gene: TRBV7-8; CDR3nt: TGTGCCAGCAGCCTAGACAGGGAACAAGAGACCCAGTACTTC; CDR3aa: CASSLDREQETQYF
j_gene: TRBJ2-2; d_gene: TRBD1; abundance: -; v_gene: TRBV9; CDR3nt: TGTGCCAGCACCCCTGGTGGGACAGGGGGCACCGGGGAGCTGTTTTTT; CDR3aa: CASTPGGTGGTGELFF
j_gene: TRBJ1-1; d_gene: -; abundance: -; v_gene: TRBV19; CDR3nt: TGTGCCAGTAGTATGGAACAGGGATCCACTGAAGCTTTCTTT; CDR3aa: CASSMEQGSTEAFF
j_gene: TRBJ2-3; d_gene: -; abundance: -; v_gene: TRBV7-9; CDR3nt: TGTGCCAGCAGCTTAGGGGCGGGGACTGAGCGACAAGATACGCAGTATTTT; CDR3aa: CASSLGAGTERQDTQYF
j_gene: TRBJ1-2; d_gene: -; abundance: once; v_gene: TRBV9; CDR3nt: TGTGCCAGCAGCGTAGGAGGGGGAAGCTATGGCTACACCTTC; CDR3aa: CASSVGGGSYGYTF
j_gene: TRBJ1-1; d_gene: -; abundance: -; v_gene: TRBV6-1; CDR3nt: TGTGCCAGCATATTTGAGGGGGTAACGGACACTGAAGCTTTCTTT; CDR3aa: CASIFEGVTDTEAFF
j_gene: TRBJ2-6; d_gene: -; abundance: -; v_gene: TRBV27; CDR3nt: TGTGCCAGCAGTTTTAGAGTCTCTGGGGCCAACGTCCTGACTTTC; CDR3aa: CASSFRVSGANVLTF
j_gene: TRBJ1-5; d_gene: -; abundance: -; v_gene: TRBV21-1; CDR3nt: TGTGCCAGCAGCAAAGGCACGTGGGGGCGAGTCCCTCCTTATAGCAATCAGCCCCAGCATTTT; CDR3aa: CASSKGTWGRVPPYSNQPQHF
j_gene: TRBJ2-1; d_gene: TRBD2; abundance: -; v_gene: TRBV5-1; CDR3nt: TGCGCCAGCAGCTTGGGTAGCGGGTTTACTGAGCAGTTCTTC; CDR3aa: CASSLGSGFTEQFF
j_gene: TRBJ1-1; d_gene: -; abundance: -; v_gene: TRBV25-1; CDR3nt: TGTGCCACCCAGGGCTATTTAGGACCGGGTAGTAGGGCTTTCTTT; CDR3aa: CATQGYLGPGSRAFF
j_gene: TRBJ1-1; d_gene: TRBD1; abundance: -; v_gene: TRBV10-3; CDR3nt: TGTGCCATCAGTGAGATACCATTGTGGGGACAGGGGACTTTGAACACTGAAGCTTTCTTT; CDR3aa: CAISEIPLWGQGTLNTEAFF